This TCR beta chain was sequenced during a study of blood T cell repertoires in COVID-19. Study as a whole: COVID-19 samples collected from the United States, Italy and Spain covered acute and convalescent phases. PBMCs, B-cell-depleted T cells, or T cells were the source of the cDNA or gDNA that made up the material.

CDR1 is SGHTA, CDR2 FQGTGA, per germline. The CDR3 covers 15 residues. Trimming took 6 bases from V and 0 from J, leaving 12 bases between them. The table came from immunoSEQ multiplex PCR; TCRdb's copy has only in-frame clones and leaves some out. Among 150,000 to 200,000 clones listed, 90% were seen once. Concerning this clone itself: The sample carries other DNA sequences with the same CDR3.

The clonotype originates from a man over 45 with acute or convalescent COVID-19. The source material was peripheral blood. This chain links TRBV7-3 with TRBJ2-1; perhaps TRBD1 as D (5 bases). As DNA, the CDR3 is TGTGCCAGCAGTTGGACACCGAGCTCCTACAATGAGCAGTTCTTC. It specifies CASSWTPSSYNEQFF.